This T cell receptor beta chain stems from a study of blood T cell repertoires in COVID-19. About the study: COVID-19 samples collected from the United States, Italy and Spain covered acute and convalescent phases. The cDNA or gDNA used as material had been derived from T cells, B-cell-depleted T cells, or PBMCs.

Original analysis: Scientists estimated how many nucleated cells there were by amplifying reference gene primers. TCRdb keeps only in-frame clones here, not all; method: immunoSEQ multiplex PCR. V and J calls plus clone size are reproduced from that table; the DNA served to infer D and trimming. The sample records a few hundred thousand clones, roughly 90% being singletons. Allocation to cohorts depended on clinical history reported by the participants. The CDR3 is 15 residues long. V trimming: 3 bases; J trimming: 5 bases; junction bases outside the gene matches: 11. Per germline, CDR1 SGHRS and CDR2 YFSETQ.

The chain combines TRBV5-1 with TRBJ2-7; 7 bases map to TRBD2. The TCR sequence derives from a woman in her 40s who had recovered from COVID-19. Sequences were obtained from PBMCs or T cells enriched from blood (not recorded which). The CDR3 nucleotides are TGCGCCAGCAGCTCGAATTCGGGAGGCTGGGACGAGCAGTACTTC. Translated: CASSSNSGGWDEQYF. Combining the CDR3 with reference TRBV5-1 and TRBJ2-7 gives the whole variable domain KAGVTQTPRYLIKTRGQQVTLSCSPISGHRSVSWYQQTPGQGLQFLFEYFSETQRNKGNFPGRFSGRQFSNSRSEMNVSTLELGDSALYLCASSSNSGGWDEQYFGPGTRLTVT.